The TCR beta chain described here comes from a study of T cell responses to AZD1222 COVID-19 vaccine. Trimming left V 0 bases short and J 4 bases short, with 15 bases between. Germline V gene data show CDR1 as KGHSH and CDR2 as LQKENI. This CDR3 comprises 16 residues. Using immunoSEQ multiplex PCR, the repertoire was profiled, and TCRdb retains in-frame clones only, with some absent. The sample has 55,000 to 80,000 clones; 89% are singletons. Analyses pooled second doses at about 4 or about 12 weeks. Findings and limits, study-wide: All repertoire sampling was performed exclusively after the peak T cell response. Donors in the cohort were predominantly white British and more often female, and clonal diversity was possibly underestimated. With two AZD1222 doses given, Spike-specific TCR breadth and depth both rose.

As for this clone: Its antigen is unidentified.

The sample consisted of peripheral blood, taken 28 days after the second AZD1222 dose. The receptor was isolated from an adult who received the AZD1222 COVID-19 vaccine. The chain recombines TRBV18 with TRBJ1-1; D is possibly TRBD1 (5 bases). The CDR3 sequence: CASSPPEGDGGTEAFF. CDR3 sequence (DNA): TGTGCCAGCTCACCACCGGAAGGGGACGGGGGCACTGAAGCTTTCTTT.